This T cell receptor (beta chain) emerged from a study of cytomegalovirus exposure and HLA in healthy donors. PCR primers comprised 60 Vbeta and 13 Jbeta primers. The data were produced by immunoSEQ multiplex PCR, yet TCRdb's version contains in-frame clones alone and is incomplete. The table shows some 120,000 clones, with around three quarters occurring only once. A note on this clone: Its antigen is currently unknown.

Overall study results and limits: Another analysis was done later, and it associated roughly 15,000 TCR beta sequences with HLA alleles at 0.05 false discovery rate. High sensitivity and specificity were reportedly achieved when the classifier diagnosed cytomegalovirus status. Several of the most significant clusters appeared linked to common viral pathogens, based on a later analysis.

Sequenced: PBMCs. The receptor was derived from a man in his forties in good health and CMV-seronegative.

The CDR3 DNA sequence: TGTGCCAGCGGACTAGCGGGGGGGACCACCGGGGAGCTGTTTTTT. The encoded protein is CASGLAGGTTGELFF. This rearrangement joins TRBV13 to TRBJ2-2, with 15 bases matching TRBD2. The germline gives CDR1 PRHDT, CDR2 FYEKMQ (reference sequence). With 8 bases clipped from V and 4 bases from J, the junction kept 2 bases outside the gene matches. This CDR3 contains 15 residues.